The rows below give T cell receptor beta chains drawn from one sample of a study of cytomegalovirus exposure and HLA in healthy donors. Produced via immunoSEQ multiplex PCR; TCRdb's table is partial and in-frame only. The sample yields roughly 120,000 clones, around 86% seen once. Sequences were obtained from PBMCs. Receptors originate from a man between 18 and 29 years old in good health and CMV-seronegative. Each CDR3 is given with its conserved first and last residue. Each record gives: CDR3 protein, CDR3 DNA, clone size, D gene, J gene, CDR3 length, V gene. D genes are given only for firm matches. Clone size, where shown, is once, few, many, or a class for clones that have expanded.

CDR3aa: CASSLTQGKVGYTF; CDR3nt: TGTGCCAGCAGCCTTACACAGGGGAAGGTTGGCTACACCTTC; abundance: NA; d_gene: TRBD1; j_gene: TRBJ1-2; len: 14; v_gene: TRBV6-6
CDR3aa: CAWTRRTDNYGYTF; CDR3nt: TGTGCCTGGACTAGGCGGACTGATAACTATGGCTACACCTTC; abundance: NA; d_gene: NA; j_gene: TRBJ1-2; len: 14; v_gene: TRBV30
CDR3aa: CASSDRTSGPETQYF; CDR3nt: TGCGCCAGCAGTGATCGGACTAGCGGCCCGGAGACCCAGTACTTC; abundance: NA; d_gene: TRBD2; j_gene: TRBJ2-5; len: 15; v_gene: TRBV10-1
CDR3aa: CASSSEQFF; CDR3nt: TGTGCCAGCAGCTCTGAGCAGTTCTTC; abundance: once; d_gene: NA; j_gene: TRBJ2-1; len: 9; v_gene: TRBV2
CDR3aa: CASSPRTSSLGETQYF; CDR3nt: TGTGCCAGCAGCCCTCGGACTAGCTCCTTAGGGGAGACCCAGTACTTC; abundance: NA; d_gene: TRBD2; j_gene: TRBJ2-5; len: 16; v_gene: TRBV9
CDR3aa: CAISTPQGTNEQFF; CDR3nt: TGTGCCATCAGTACCCCACAGGGAACCAATGAGCAGTTCTTC; abundance: NA; d_gene: NA; j_gene: TRBJ2-1; len: 14; v_gene: TRBV10-3
CDR3aa: CESRNPYNEQFF; CDR3nt: TGTGAATCTAGGAATCCCTACAATGAGCAGTTCTTC; abundance: NA; d_gene: NA; j_gene: TRBJ2-1; len: 12; v_gene: TRBV7-9
CDR3aa: CASSQLYEQYF; CDR3nt: TGTGCCAGCAGCCAACTCTACGAGCAGTACTTC; abundance: NA; d_gene: NA; j_gene: TRBJ2-7; len: 11; v_gene: TRBV14
CDR3aa: CASSPRQGLRVNSPLHF; CDR3nt: TGTGCCAGTAGTCCCAGACAGGGGTTGCGTGTAAATTCACCCCTCCACTTT; abundance: NA; d_gene: TRBD1; j_gene: TRBJ1-6; len: 17; v_gene: TRBV19
CDR3aa: CAWGGRGGARSGANVLTF; CDR3nt: TGTGCCTGGGGGGGACGTGGGGGGGCCCGCTCTGGGGCCAACGTCCTGACTTTC; abundance: NA; d_gene: NA; j_gene: TRBJ2-6; len: 18; v_gene: TRBV30
CDR3aa: CASTNSNQPQHF; CDR3nt: TGTGCCAGCACCAATAGCAATCAGCCCCAGCATTTT; abundance: few; d_gene: NA; j_gene: TRBJ1-5; len: 12; v_gene: TRBV6-6
CDR3aa: CAWSDRGANYGYTF; CDR3nt: TGTGCCTGGTCTGACAGGGGGGCTAACTATGGCTACACCTTC; abundance: NA; d_gene: TRBD1; j_gene: TRBJ1-2; len: 14; v_gene: TRBV30
CDR3aa: CASSVRGRGTGELFF; CDR3nt: TGTGCCAGCAGCGTCCGCGGGAGGGGAACCGGGGAGCTGTTTTTT; abundance: NA; d_gene: TRBD2; j_gene: TRBJ2-2; len: 15; v_gene: TRBV9
CDR3aa: CASSLTGYNQPQHF; CDR3nt: TGCGCCAGCAGCTTGACAGGCTACAATCAGCCCCAGCATTTT; abundance: NA; d_gene: NA; j_gene: TRBJ1-5; len: 14; v_gene: TRBV5-1
CDR3aa: CASSPRQGMAEAFF; CDR3nt: TGCGCCAGCAGCCCAAGACAGGGGATGGCTGAAGCTTTCTTT; abundance: NA; d_gene: TRBD1; j_gene: TRBJ1-1; len: 14; v_gene: TRBV5-1
CDR3aa: CASPRGGSRTGELFF; CDR3nt: TGTGCCTCCCCCCGCGGCGGGAGTAGGACCGGGGAGCTGTTTTTT; abundance: NA; d_gene: TRBD2; j_gene: TRBJ2-2; len: 15; v_gene: TRBV30
CDR3aa: CAWMGASNYEQYF; CDR3nt: TGTGCCTGGATGGGGGCTAGCAACTACGAGCAGTACTTC; abundance: NA; d_gene: NA; j_gene: TRBJ2-7; len: 13; v_gene: TRBV30
CDR3aa: CASTVQQSTDTQYF; CDR3nt: TGTGCCAGCACCGTACAACAGAGCACAGATACGCAGTATTTT; abundance: NA; d_gene: NA; j_gene: TRBJ2-3; len: 14; v_gene: TRBV5-4
CDR3aa: CASSYKGQAGNTIYF; CDR3nt: TGTGCCAGCAGCTACAAGGGACAGGCTGGAAACACCATATATTTT; abundance: NA; d_gene: TRBD1; j_gene: TRBJ1-3; len: 15; v_gene: TRBV7-9
CDR3aa: CASSPIQGANVLTF; CDR3nt: TGTGCCAGCAGCCCCATTCAGGGGGCCAACGTCCTGACTTTC; abundance: once; d_gene: NA; j_gene: TRBJ2-6; len: 14; v_gene: TRBV7-9
CDR3aa: CASSLAGADTQYF; CDR3nt: TGTGCCAGCAGCTTGGCGGGGGCAGATACGCAGTATTTT; abundance: NA; d_gene: NA; j_gene: TRBJ2-3; len: 13; v_gene: TRBV5-4
CDR3aa: CASSLGPEQFF; CDR3nt: TGCGCCAGCAGCTTGGGGCCTGAGCAGTTCTTC; abundance: NA; d_gene: NA; j_gene: TRBJ2-1; len: 11; v_gene: TRBV5-1
CDR3aa: CASSHPGQGFREQFF; CDR3nt: TGCGCCAGCAGCCATCCGGGACAGGGTTTTCGTGAGCAGTTCTTC; abundance: NA; d_gene: TRBD1; j_gene: TRBJ2-1; len: 15; v_gene: TRBV4-1
CDR3aa: CASSESGQGEQFF; CDR3nt: TGTGCCAGCAGTGAATCTGGGCAAGGTGAGCAGTTCTTC; abundance: once; d_gene: NA; j_gene: TRBJ2-1; len: 13; v_gene: TRBV6-1
CDR3aa: CASSEAGGNTIYF; CDR3nt: TGTGCCAGCAGTGAAGCCGGTGGAAACACCATATATTTT; abundance: NA; d_gene: NA; j_gene: TRBJ1-3; len: 13; v_gene: TRBV6-1
CDR3aa: CASRPDSRGQFF; CDR3nt: TGTGCCAGCAGACCGGACAGCCGGGGGCAGTTCTTC; abundance: once; d_gene: NA; j_gene: TRBJ2-1; len: 12; v_gene: TRBV2
CDR3aa: CASSPNRDRVYEQYF; CDR3nt: TGTGCCAGCTCACCGAACCGGGACAGGGTCTACGAGCAGTACTTC; abundance: NA; d_gene: TRBD1; j_gene: TRBJ2-7; len: 15; v_gene: TRBV18
CDR3aa: CASSVDRDYGYTF; CDR3nt: TGTGCCAGTAGTGTCGACAGGGACTATGGCTACACCTTC; abundance: NA; d_gene: TRBD1; j_gene: TRBJ1-2; len: 13; v_gene: TRBV19
CDR3aa: CAWGQGDYEQYF; CDR3nt: TGTGCCTGGGGACAGGGAGACTACGAGCAGTACTTC; abundance: NA; d_gene: TRBD1; j_gene: TRBJ2-7; len: 12; v_gene: TRBV30
CDR3aa: CASSKCASGGRETQYF; CDR3nt: TGTGCCAGCAGCAAATGTGCTAGCGGGGGAAGGGAGACCCAGTACTTC; abundance: NA; d_gene: NA; j_gene: TRBJ2-5; len: 16; v_gene: TRBV21-1
CDR3aa: CASSLGIGTEDYGYTF; CDR3nt: TGTGCCAGCAGCTTAGGGATCGGGACAGAAGATTATGGCTACACCTTC; abundance: once; d_gene: TRBD1; j_gene: TRBJ1-2; len: 16; v_gene: TRBV7-9
CDR3aa: CASSPGQGSNQPQHF; CDR3nt: TGCGCCAGCAGCCCTGGACAGGGCAGCAATCAGCCCCAGCATTTT; abundance: NA; d_gene: TRBD1; j_gene: TRBJ1-5; len: 15; v_gene: TRBV5-1
CDR3aa: CAWSAGSSTDTQYF; CDR3nt: TGTGCCTGGAGTGCGGGGAGCTCCACAGATACGCAGTATTTT; abundance: NA; d_gene: NA; j_gene: TRBJ2-3; len: 14; v_gene: TRBV30
CDR3aa: CASSLVLAGLNYEQYF; CDR3nt: TGTGCCAGCAGCTTAGTTCTCGCAGGCCTCAACTACGAGCAGTACTTC; abundance: NA; d_gene: NA; j_gene: TRBJ2-7; len: 16; v_gene: TRBV13
CDR3aa: CASSKGLAGLRITGELFF; CDR3nt: TGTGCCAGTAGTAAGGGACTAGCGGGCCTCCGGATCACCGGGGAGCTGTTTTTT; abundance: NA; d_gene: TRBD2; j_gene: TRBJ2-2; len: 18; v_gene: TRBV19
CDR3aa: CASSEPGMRRGGRNEQFF; CDR3nt: TGTGCCAGCAGTGAACCTGGTATGCGACGGGGGGGCAGAAATGAGCAGTTCTTC; abundance: NA; d_gene: TRBD2; j_gene: TRBJ2-1; len: 18; v_gene: TRBV6-1
CDR3aa: CASRGTANTEAFF; CDR3nt: TGTGCCAGCAGGGGGACAGCGAACACTGAAGCTTTCTTT; abundance: few; d_gene: TRBD1; j_gene: TRBJ1-1; len: 13; v_gene: TRBV6-1
CDR3aa: CASSLQANYGYTF; CDR3nt: TGTGCCAGCAGTTTACAGGCAAATTATGGCTACACCTTC; abundance: NA; d_gene: NA; j_gene: TRBJ1-2; len: 13; v_gene: TRBV27
CDR3aa: CASSSPRTKPGGANYGYTF; CDR3nt: TGTGCCAGCAGCTCCCCCAGGACTAAACCCGGGGGTGCAAACTATGGCTACACCTTC; abundance: NA; d_gene: NA; j_gene: TRBJ1-2; len: 19; v_gene: TRBV7-2
CDR3aa: CASSPRTSGGYNEQFF; CDR3nt: TGTGCCAGCTCACCTAGGACTAGCGGGGGATACAATGAGCAGTTCTTC; abundance: NA; d_gene: TRBD2; j_gene: TRBJ2-1; len: 16; v_gene: TRBV18
CDR3aa: CAWKKTGGLTDTQYF; CDR3nt: TGTGCCTGGAAGAAAACAGGGGGACTCACAGATACGCAGTATTTT; abundance: NA; d_gene: TRBD1; j_gene: TRBJ2-3; len: 15; v_gene: TRBV30
CDR3aa: CASSLRTSGTAYEQYF; CDR3nt: TGTGCCAGCAGCTTGCGGACTAGCGGGACCGCCTACGAGCAGTACTTC; abundance: NA; d_gene: TRBD2; j_gene: TRBJ2-7; len: 16; v_gene: TRBV5-4
CDR3aa: CSVRGQALNEKLFF; CDR3nt: TGCAGCGTTAGGGGACAGGCGCTTAATGAAAAACTGTTTTTT; abundance: NA; d_gene: TRBD1; j_gene: TRBJ1-4; len: 14; v_gene: TRBV29-1
CDR3aa: CASSSGGPPQETQYF; CDR3nt: TGTGCCAGCAGCAGCGGCGGACCACCCCAAGAGACCCAGTACTTC; abundance: NA; d_gene: NA; j_gene: TRBJ2-5; len: 15; v_gene: TRBV5-6
CDR3aa: CASSLGVDSLKETQYF; CDR3nt: TGTGCCAGCAGCTTAGGAGTTGACAGTCTTAAAGAGACCCAGTACTTC; abundance: NA; d_gene: NA; j_gene: TRBJ2-5; len: 16; v_gene: TRBV13
CDR3aa: CASSLVGWGHPTYEQYF; CDR3nt: TGTGCCAGCAGCTTAGTGGGATGGGGGCACCCCACCTACGAGCAGTACTTC; abundance: NA; d_gene: NA; j_gene: TRBJ2-7; len: 17; v_gene: TRBV7-6
CDR3aa: CASRDTNTGELFF; CDR3nt: TGTGCCAGCAGAGACACGAACACCGGGGAGCTGTTTTTT; abundance: few; d_gene: NA; j_gene: TRBJ2-2; len: 13; v_gene: TRBV25-1
CDR3aa: CASSLAHGTEQFF; CDR3nt: TGTGCCAGCAGCTTGGCACACGGGACAGAGCAGTTCTTC; abundance: NA; d_gene: NA; j_gene: TRBJ2-1; len: 13; v_gene: TRBV7-8
CDR3aa: CASSPGTGWYEQYF; CDR3nt: TGTGCCAGCTCACCGGGGACAGGGTGGTACGAGCAGTACTTC; abundance: few; d_gene: TRBD1; j_gene: TRBJ2-7; len: 14; v_gene: TRBV18
CDR3aa: CASSLVGLAGGLKSYNEQFF; CDR3nt: TGCGCCAGCAGCTTGGTCGGACTAGCGGGGGGGCTAAAGTCCTACAATGAGCAGTTCTTC; abundance: NA; d_gene: TRBD2; j_gene: TRBJ2-1; len: 20; v_gene: TRBV5-1
CDR3aa: CASSTYGQSNTIYF; CDR3nt: TGTGCCAGCAGCACATACGGACAGTCCAACACCATATATTTT; abundance: once; d_gene: NA; j_gene: TRBJ1-3; len: 14; v_gene: TRBV5-6
CDR3aa: CATSGQGGGTDTQYF; CDR3nt: TGTGCCACCAGCGGACAAGGCGGGGGGACAGATACGCAGTATTTT; abundance: NA; d_gene: TRBD2; j_gene: TRBJ2-3; len: 15; v_gene: TRBV15
CDR3aa: CASSLGADPDTDTQYF; CDR3nt: TGTGCCAGCAGCTTGGGGGCCGACCCGGACACAGATACGCAGTATTTT; abundance: NA; d_gene: NA; j_gene: TRBJ2-3; len: 16; v_gene: TRBV5-4
CDR3aa: CASSGYRGPGELFF; CDR3nt: TGCGCCAGCAGCGGCTACAGGGGGCCCGGGGAGCTGTTTTTT; abundance: NA; d_gene: TRBD1; j_gene: TRBJ2-2; len: 14; v_gene: TRBV5-1
CDR3aa: CASYRGTVQPGANVLTF; CDR3nt: TGTGCCAGCTACCGGGGGACGGTTCAGCCTGGGGCCAACGTCCTGACTTTC; abundance: once; d_gene: NA; j_gene: TRBJ2-6; len: 17; v_gene: TRBV5-4
CDR3aa: CASSFLSGGVGSTYEQYF; CDR3nt: TGCGCCAGCAGCTTCTTGAGCGGGGGGGTTGGGTCAACCTACGAGCAGTACTTC; abundance: NA; d_gene: TRBD2; j_gene: TRBJ2-7; len: 18; v_gene: TRBV5-1
CDR3aa: CASSPTSGSILSTDTQYF; CDR3nt: TGCGCCAGCAGCCCGACTAGCGGGAGCATCCTTAGCACAGATACGCAGTATTTT; abundance: NA; d_gene: TRBD2; j_gene: TRBJ2-3; len: 18; v_gene: TRBV5-1
CDR3aa: CASSLAGGQGMNKGGYTF; CDR3nt: TGTGCCAGCAGCCTTGCGGGGGGACAGGGGATGAATAAGGGTGGCTACACCTTC; abundance: NA; d_gene: TRBD1; j_gene: TRBJ1-2; len: 18; v_gene: TRBV7-9
CDR3aa: CASNGGKTSTDTQYF; CDR3nt: TGTGCCAGCAACGGGGGGAAAACTAGCACAGATACGCAGTATTTT; abundance: NA; d_gene: TRBD2; j_gene: TRBJ2-3; len: 15; v_gene: TRBV27
CDR3aa: CASSPTGVANYGYTF; CDR3nt: TGTGCCAGTAGCCCTACAGGGGTGGCAAACTATGGCTACACCTTC; abundance: NA; d_gene: TRBD1; j_gene: TRBJ1-2; len: 15; v_gene: TRBV19